A single sample is the source of the 29 T cell receptor beta chains below, sequenced in a study of response to subunit inactivated influenza vaccine. TCRdb re-called the RT-PCR reads through MiXCR, storing one row per CDR3 protein. The sample consists of some 500,000 distinct CDR3 sequences, around 25% of them appearing once. The source material was CD4+ T cells sorted from PBMCs, sampled 4 to 6 days after vaccination. The receptors were sampled from a man between 45 and 60 years old who received an inactivated influenza vaccine.

The chain employs TRBV28 and TRBJ1-5; 7 nucleotides align to TRBD1. The CDR3 runs to 16 residues. CDR1 is MDHEN and CDR2 is SYDVKM in the germline V gene. V was pared by 3 bases and J by 7 bases, with 12 bases of the junction left unmatched. CDR3 nucleotide sequence: TGTGCCAGCAGTTTTTCATGGCAAGGGGGCGAACAGCCCCAGCATTTT. Residues: CASSFSWQGGEQPQHF.

J is TRBJ2-7 and V is TRBV20-1; D is possibly TRBD2 (6 bases). Trimming removed 6 bases from V and 2 bases from J, with 14 bases in between. Germline CDR1 DFQATT, CDR2 SNEGSKA (reference sequence). This CDR3 has 13 amino acids. CDR3 DNA: TGCAGTGCCGGCGGGGACCGAGCCTACGAGCAGTACTTC. Its protein is CSAGGDRAYEQYF.

This clonotype showed up just a few times. This chain links TRBV20-1 with TRBJ1-1; 7 nucleotides agree with TRBD1. V shed 3 bases and J 3 bases; nucleotides not matched to a gene: 4. The germline gives CDR1 DFQATT, CDR2 SNEGSKA (reference sequence). The CDR3 covers 13 residues. Written as DNA, the CDR3 is TGCAGTGCTAGCAGGACAGGATACACTGAAGCTTTCTTT. Its translation is CSASRTGYTEAFF.

This clonotype was recorded at least ten times. The rearrangement links TRBV7-9 to TRBJ1-2; TRBD1 is a possible D gene (6 bases). The length of the CDR3 is 14 residues. Looked up from germline, CDR1 is SEHNR and CDR2 is FQNEAQ (reference sequence). V shed 4 bases and J shed 4 bases, with 13 bases lying between them. The CDR3 here is CASSSPGAIYGYTF. The CDR3 region has the DNA TGTGCCAGCAGCTCACCGGGGGCGATCTATGGCTACACCTTC.

This clonotype was counted only a few times. The V gene is TRBV6-2 or TRBV6-3, the J gene TRBJ2-1; 9 nucleotides match TRBD2. The CDR3 covers 14 residues. Germline assignment: CDR1 MNHEY and CDR2 SVGEGT. V gave up 7 bases and J gave up 4 bases; unmatched junction bases: 5. DNA of the CDR3: TGTGCCAGCATGCGGGGGGGCCCTTACAATGAGCAGTTCTTC. Its translation is CASMRGGPYNEQFF.

The chain is built from TRBV5-1 and TRBJ2-3; TRBD2 might be the D (6 bases). Per the germline V gene, CDR1 is SGHRS and CDR2 is YFSETQ. Deletions cut 0 bases from V and 6 bases from J, with 14 bases between. The CDR3 runs to 15 residues. This CDR3 reads CASSLVPTSPDTQYF. The CDR3 region has the DNA TGCGCCAGCAGCTTGGTTCCAACTAGCCCTGATACGCAGTATTTT.

The chain has TRBV10-3 and TRBJ2-1; a possible D gene is TRBD1 (6 bases). CDR1 ENHRY and CDR2 SYGVKD come from the germline V gene. The CDR3 extends over 14 amino acids. V dropped 10 bases and J dropped 2 bases, with 15 bases sitting between them. The CDR3, as DNA: TGTGCCAGTCACAGGGATCGGGCCTACAATGAGCAGTTCTTC. This translates into CASHRDRAYNEQFF.

This clonotype has only a few counts. This chain uses TRBV10-3 with TRBJ2-2, with D hard to call. V was cut by 8 bases and J by 3 bases, with 16 bases left in between. Germline CDR1 is ENHRY and CDR2 is SYGVKD. The CDR3 totals 15 residues. As DNA, the CDR3 is TGTGCCATCGGTGGGGTCCAACTGGACACCGGGGAGCTGTTTTTT. Residues: CAIGGVQLDTGELFF.

This clonotype was found a few times. This chain joins TRBV10-3 and TRBJ2-7, with TRBD1 as a possible D gene (6 bases). This CDR3 contains 13 residues. The V gene lost 10 bases and the J gene lost 6 bases, with 19 bases spanning the gap. CDR1 ENHRY and CDR2 SYGVKD come from the germline V gene. CDR3 in amino acids: CATRTVIGGEQYF. The CDR3 region has the DNA TGTGCCACCAGGACAGTGATCGGAGGCGAGCAGTACTTC.

This clonotype was seen repeatedly, ten times or more. The chain couples TRBV4-3 to TRBJ1-1; D is unresolved. Germline CDR1 LGHNA, CDR2 YSLEER. This CDR3 comprises 15 residues. The V gene lost 0 bases and the J gene lost 5 bases, with 13 bases spanning the gap. The CDR3 sequence is CASSQERGVRTEAFF. CDR3 nucleotide sequence: TGCGCCAGCAGCCAAGAACGGGGAGTTAGGACTGAAGCTTTCTTT.

This chain connects TRBV5-1 to TRBJ2-2; 7 bases align to TRBD1. Germline loops: CDR1 SGHRS, CDR2 YFSETQ. V shed 5 bases, J shed 1 base, and the junction held 5 bases outside the gene matches. CDR3 length equals 15 residues. The DNA of the CDR3 is TGCGCCAGCAGACAGGGGCTTCTGAACACCGGGGAGCTGTTTTTT. It is translated as CASRQGLLNTGELFF.

The rearrangement uses TRBV20-1 and TRBJ2-7; D is perhaps TRBD1 (6 bases). Germline loops: CDR1 DFQATT, CDR2 SNEGSKA (reference sequence). This CDR3 contains 12 residues. Trimming took off 5 bases at V and 4 bases at J, with 12 bases between the two ends. The CDR3, as DNA: TGCAGTGCTGCGAGACAGGATTACGAGCAGTACTTC. This translates into CSAARQDYEQYF.

CDR3 residues: CASSLGTVREQFF. Here the CDR3 DNA reads TGTGCCAGCAGCTTGGGGACTGTGCGGGAGCAGTTCTTC. The V gene is TRBV5-5, the J gene TRBJ2-1; TRBD2 might be the D (5 bases). From germline, CDR1 is SGHKS and CDR2 YYEKEE (reference sequence). The CDR3 has 13 residues. The V end was cut by 0 bases, the J end by 10 bases, with 11 bases between.

V usage is TRBV18 and J usage is TRBJ2-5, with D possibly being TRBD2 (5 bases). Trimming removed 2 bases from V and 5 bases from J, with 9 bases in between. The CDR3 runs 13 residues. In germline, CDR1 is KGHSH, CDR2 LQKENI. This chain's CDR3 is CASSPFGKETQYF. The CDR3, as DNA: TGTGCCAGCTCACCATTCGGGAAGGAGACCCAGTACTTC.

This clonotype was recorded a few times. The J gene is TRBJ2-2, the V gene TRBV20-1; D is tentatively TRBD1 or TRBD2 (5 bases each). CDR1 and CDR2 from the germline V gene are DFQATT and SNEGSKA (reference sequence). Trimming pared 5 bases from V and 1 base from J, leaving 14 bases between. This CDR3 is 15 amino acids long. The CDR3 protein is CSAQGPGRNTGELFF. The CDR3 DNA follows: TGCAGTGCTCAGGGCCCGGGGAGGAACACCGGGGAGCTGTTTTTT.

The rearrangement uses TRBV7-6 and TRBJ2-1; D is uncertain. This CDR3 has 18 amino acids. Germline CDR1 is SGHVS and CDR2 is FNYEAQ. V lost 1 base and J lost 0, with 16 bases in between. The CDR3 sequence is CASSLVTDRFSSYNEQFF. The CDR3 DNA reads as TGTGCCAGCAGCTTAGTTACGGATAGGTTTAGCTCCTACAATGAGCAGTTCTTC.

The chain links TRBV12-3 or TRBV12-4 to TRBJ1-2; D not certain. The CDR3 has 13 amino acids. V was shortened by 7 bases and J by 8 bases, with 17 bases between the two germline ends. The CDR3 spells CASKVSGRGGYTF. The CDR3 region has the DNA TGTGCCAGCAAAGTGTCCGGGCGCGGAGGCTACACCTTC.

The V gene is TRBV6-1, the J gene TRBJ2-1, with D possibly matching TRBD1 (7 bases). Trimming removed 2 bases at V and 1 base at J, with 12 bases between. Germline CDR1 and CDR2: MNHNS and SASEGT. This CDR3 region has 16 residues. The CDR3 is CASSELPGGSYNEQFF. The DNA for the CDR3 is TGTGCCAGCAGTGAATTGCCAGGGGGGTCCTACAATGAGCAGTTCTTC.

The chain combines TRBV29-1 with TRBJ2-3, with D hard to call. This CDR3 has 11 amino acids. V was cut by 6 bases and J by 3 bases, with 7 bases left in between. Germline-derived CDR1 and CDR2 are SQVTM and ANQGSEA. CDR3 amino acids: CSVERTDTQYF. CDR3 DNA sequence: TGCAGCGTCGAAAGAACAGATACGCAGTATTTT.

The chain combines TRBV11-2 with TRBJ2-7; perhaps TRBD1 as D (5 bases). V gave up 5 bases and J gave up 6 bases, with 14 bases separating them. Per the germline V gene, CDR1 is SGHAT and CDR2 is FQNNGV. CDR3 length: 13 residues. CDR3 residues: CASSRTRVGEQYF. CDR3 sequence (DNA): TGTGCCAGCAGCCGTACCAGGGTCGGCGAGCAGTACTTC.

The V gene is TRBV6-2 or TRBV6-3, the J gene TRBJ2-1, with TRBD2 matching 8 bases. Germline lookup yields CDR1 MNHEY and CDR2 SVGEGT. This CDR3 spans 16 amino acids. The V segment lost 0 bases and the J segment 8 bases; nucleotides outside the gene matches: 9. The CDR3 protein is CASSYSKGTRAHEQFF. The CDR3 DNA reads TGTGCCAGCAGTTACTCGAAGGGGACTAGGGCTCATGAGCAGTTCTTC.

This clonotype was counted only a few times. This CDR3 reads CASSTPRVRAEAFF. The CDR3 DNA reads TGTGCCAGCAGTACCCCCCGGGTGAGGGCTGAAGCTTTCTTT. V gene TRBV12-3 or TRBV12-4 combines with J gene TRBJ1-1; D gene ambiguous. This CDR3 spans 14 amino acids. Trimming shortened V by 5 bases and J by 6 bases, and 16 bases separated the two germline ends.

This clonotype was seen a handful of times. The rearrangement uses TRBV28 and TRBJ1-2; the match to TRBD1 covers 10 bases. The CDR3 runs to 15 residues. Looked up from germline, CDR1 is MDHEN and CDR2 is SYDVKM. V shed 6 bases and J 4 bases; nucleotides not matched to a gene: 8. The CDR3 DNA is TGTGCCAGCAGCCGGGGACAGGGGCCAACCTATGGCTACACCTTC. Translated, it gives CASSRGQGPTYGYTF.

V is TRBV20-1 and J is TRBJ2-1, with 8 nucleotides matching TRBD2. After removal of 0 bases from V and 9 bases from J, the junction contained 10 bases not matched to a gene. The CDR3 spans 15 residues. Germline V lookup: CDR1 DFQATT, CDR2 SNEGSKA (reference sequence). In nucleotides, the CDR3 is TGCAGTGCTAGAGATGGGCTAGCGGGCGGTGGTGAGCAGTTCTTC. The encoded protein is CSARDGLAGGGEQFF.

The gene calls are TRBV5-1 and TRBJ2-1; D gene ambiguous. Trimming left V 1 base short and J 8 bases short, with 13 bases between. Germline CDR1 and CDR2: SGHRS and YFSETQ. The CDR3 is 14 residues long. In DNA form, the CDR3 reads TGCGCCAGCAGCTTGCTGGTTGATTTGGATGAGCAGTTCTTC. Translation gives CASSLLVDLDEQFF. Supplemented by reference TRBV5-1 and TRBJ2-1, the full variable domain reads KAGVTQTPRYLIKTRGQQVTLSCSPISGHRSVSWYQQTPGQGLQFLFEYFSETQRNKGNFPGRFSGRQFSNSRSEMNVSTLELGDSALYLCASSLLVDLDEQFFGPGTRLTVL.

This clonotype was found a few times. This chain joins TRBV10-3 and TRBJ2-3; 9 positions match TRBD2. Germline CDR1 ENHRY, CDR2 SYGVKD. This CDR3 has 17 residues. The junction had 17 bases not matched to a gene; V was cut back by 11 bases and J by 2 bases. This CDR3 is CASRPGVASGATDTQYF. DNA of the CDR3: TGTGCCTCCAGGCCGGGGGTGGCTAGCGGGGCCACAGATACGCAGTATTTT.

This chain's CDR3 is CASSGGQGRTQYF. The CDR3 DNA reads as TGTGCCAGCAGTGGTGGACAGGGGAGGACGCAGTATTTT. The V call is TRBV6-1, the J call TRBJ2-3, with 9 bases aligning to TRBD1. This CDR3 has 13 residues. The V segment lost 4 bases and the J segment 9 bases; nucleotides outside the gene matches: 5. Germline lookup yields CDR1 MNHNS and CDR2 SASEGT.

V gene TRBV6-2 or TRBV6-3 combines with J gene TRBJ2-7, with TRBD1 matching 9 bases. Germline assignment: CDR1 MNHEY and CDR2 SVGEGT. V gave up 0 bases and J gave up 3 bases; unmatched junction bases: 0. There are 14 residues in the CDR3. CDR3 DNA sequence: TGTGCCAGCAGTTACTCGGGACAGGGCTACGAGCAGTACTTC. This gives the protein CASSYSGQGYEQYF.

The chain recombines TRBV28 with TRBJ2-1; the match to TRBD1 covers 8 bases. CDR3 length equals 19 residues. The germline gives CDR1 MDHEN, CDR2 SYDVKM. V lost 5 bases and J lost 3; bases outside the gene matches: 18. CDR3 region: CASSLNRDRNSKIYNEQFF. The CDR3 region has the DNA TGTGCCAGCAGTCTAAACCGGGACAGGAATTCTAAAATCTACAATGAGCAGTTCTTC.